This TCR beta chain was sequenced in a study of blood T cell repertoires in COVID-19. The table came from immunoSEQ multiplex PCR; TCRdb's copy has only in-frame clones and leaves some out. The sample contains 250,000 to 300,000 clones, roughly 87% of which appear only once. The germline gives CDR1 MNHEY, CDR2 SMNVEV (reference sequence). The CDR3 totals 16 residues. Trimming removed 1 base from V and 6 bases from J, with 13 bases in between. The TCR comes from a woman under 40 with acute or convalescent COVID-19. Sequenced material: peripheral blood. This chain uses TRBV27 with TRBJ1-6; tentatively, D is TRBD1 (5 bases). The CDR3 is CASSLLVGGSNSPLHF. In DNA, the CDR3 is TGTGCCAGCAGTTTATTAGTCGGGGGTAGTAATTCACCCCTCCACTTT.